This TCR beta chain is drawn from a study of blood T cells in healthy people across ages. Overall study: The capture of about one barcoded beta molecule per two T cells was achieved by template switching.

The table lists this clonotype with a few counts. Primed by a sample-barcoded 5' primer and a J-beta primer mix, a second PCR proceeded for 7 to 11 cycles. TCRdb ran MiXCR on the 5' RACE reads and lists one entry per CDR3 protein. The sample has some 710,000 distinct CDR3 sequences; about 24% are singletons. CDR1 and CDR2 (germline): SGHDN, FVKESK. Trimming took 1 base from V and 7 from J, leaving 8 bases between them. This CDR3 region has 13 residues. Caucasian, healthy and from Russia, the donors were aged between about 6 and 90. The amount of total RNA extracted per sample was at least 5.5 micrograms.

What was sequenced was blood. This clonotype originated in a man aged 65 to 85 in good health. V usage is TRBV14 and J usage is TRBJ2-4; D remains ambiguous. This CDR3 is CASSQGSTNIQYF. The CDR3 bases are TGTGCCAGCAGCCAAGGGAGCACGAACATTCAGTACTTC.